These 23 T cell receptor beta chains originate from one sample sequenced in a study of shared clonotypes between healthy human individuals. Repertoires were generated with immunoSEQ multiplex PCR, while TCRdb's copy carries only in-frame clones and drops some. The sample shows 2 million to 2.5 million clones, around 93% of them seen only once. The sample consisted of naive CD4+ T cells from PBMCs. Subset meaning: CD45RA+ positively selected. Receptor source: a man aged 18 to 29 in good health. Some clones in this sample may be carry-over from other donors' samples.

Written as DNA, the CDR3 is TGTGCCAGTAGTATGAGCGAAACCACAGATACGCAGTATTTT. Protein sequence: CASSMSETTDTQYF. The chain couples TRBV19 to TRBJ2-3; unclear D gene. The CDR3 sequence is 14 residues long. Trimming took 3 bases from V and 2 from J, leaving 9 bases between them. Germline loops: CDR1 LNHDA, CDR2 SQIVND (reference sequence).

V and J are TRBV7-3 and TRBJ2-3; 7 bases align to TRBD1. The germline V gene has CDR1 SGHTA and CDR2 FQGTGA. Trimming at V came to 6 bases and at J to 0 bases, leaving 6 bases not matched to a gene. The CDR3 spans 15 residues. The CDR3 region is CASRPGQSSTDTQYF. CDR3 nucleotide sequence: TGTGCCAGCAGGCCGGGACAGTCTAGCACAGATACGCAGTATTTT.

In regard to this clone: Other DNA sequences within the sample encode an identical CDR3. The chain combines TRBV5-1 with TRBJ2-2; D uncertain. V was clipped by 4 bases and J by 3 bases, with 13 bases between them. Per the germline V gene, CDR1 is SGHRS and CDR2 is YFSETQ. CDR3 size: 15 residues. CDR3 nucleotides: TGCGCCAGCAGCCTCCCGGGCGGTTACACCGGGGAGCTGTTTTTT. It is translated as CASSLPGGYTGELFF.

The V and J genes are TRBV28 and TRBJ1-2; tentatively, D is TRBD1 (5 bases). Per the germline V gene, CDR1 is MDHEN and CDR2 is SYDVKM. Trimming took 3 bases from V and 7 from J, leaving 12 bases between them. The CDR3 is 13 residues long. The CDR3 protein is CASSLDLQAGYTF. CDR3 nucleotides: TGTGCCAGCAGTTTGGACTTACAGGCTGGCTACACCTTC.

The CDR3 DNA reads TGTGCCAGCTCACCATTTTCGGCAGGGGTAGGAAGAACTGAAGCTTTCTTT. Its translation: CASSPFSAGVGRTEAFF. J is TRBJ1-1 and V is TRBV18; possible D gene TRBD1, 6 bases. V was trimmed by 2 bases and J by 5 bases, leaving 21 bases between them. This CDR3 has 17 residues. Per germline, CDR1 KGHSH and CDR2 LQKENI.

This rearrangement joins TRBV7-9 to TRBJ2-2; no clear D gene. This CDR3 spans 15 amino acids. Germline V gene data show CDR1 as SEHNR and CDR2 as FQNEAQ (reference sequence). The germline V and J ends were trimmed by 5 bases and 4 bases, with 14 bases remaining between them. CDR3 bases: TGTGCCAGCAGCCCTCCATCCACCCTCACCGGGGAGCTGTTTTTT. It yields the protein CASSPPSTLTGELFF. Looking up the rest from reference TRBV7-9 and TRBJ2-2 gives the full variable domain: DTGVSQNPRHKITKRGQNVTFRCDPISEHNRLYWYRQTLGQGPEFLTYFQNEAQLEKSRLLSDRFSAERPKGSFSTLEIQRTEQGDSAMYLCASSPPSTLTGELFFGEGSRLTVL.

The chain combines TRBV27 with TRBJ1-5; D might be TRBD1 (5 bases). The CDR3 sequence is 15 residues long. Trimming took off 5 bases at V and 4 bases at J, with 15 bases between the two ends. Germline V gene lookup returns CDR1 MNHEY and CDR2 SMNVEV (reference sequence). CDR3 DNA: TGTGCCAGCAGTCCCGCATTAAGGGGAAATCAGCCCCAGCATTTT. Translating it yields CASSPALRGNQPQHF.

This clone has a single count. The chain uses TRBV7-2 and TRBJ2-7; no reliable D call. Between the trimmed V and J ends, which lost 3 bases and 2 bases, there was a span of 11 bases. The germline CDR1 and CDR2 sequences are SGHTA and FQGNSA. The length of the CDR3 is 14 residues. CDR3 amino acids: CASSFEGLTYEQYF. CDR3 bases: TGTGCCAGCAGCTTCGAAGGGCTAACCTACGAGCAGTACTTC.

The V gene is TRBV28, the J gene TRBJ2-3; 8 bases are shared with TRBD1. The ends lost 3 bases at V and 3 bases at J; junction bases unmatched: 5. This CDR3 is built from 15 residues. Germline V gene data show CDR1 as MDHEN and CDR2 as SYDVKM. CDR3 residues: CASSLPTGVTDTQYF. The CDR3 DNA sequence: TGTGCCAGCAGTTTGCCGACAGGGGTTACAGATACGCAGTATTTT.

The chain couples TRBV7-2 to TRBJ2-1, with 7 nucleotides matching TRBD1. Trimming cost V 6 bases and J 3 bases; bases outside gene matches: 8. From germline, CDR1 is SGHTA and CDR2 FQGNSA. The CDR3 runs to 15 residues. The CDR3 is CASSPLGQVYNEQFF. Written as DNA, the CDR3 is TGTGCCAGCAGTCCACTCGGACAGGTCTACAATGAGCAGTTCTTC.

To note about this clone: This sample also contains other DNA sequences that code for the same CDR3. V gene TRBV5-1 combines with J gene TRBJ1-2, with 9 bases that match TRBD1. This CDR3 region has 14 residues. The V gene end was trimmed by 4 bases and the J gene end by 2 bases; junction bases not matched to a gene: 3. Germline CDR1 SGHRS, CDR2 YFSETQ. The CDR3 region is CASSPGQGNYGYTF. CDR3 sequence (DNA): TGCGCCAGCAGCCCTGGACAGGGGAACTATGGCTACACCTTC.

This sequence joins TRBV5-1 and TRBJ2-1; 9 nucleotides agree with TRBD2. The V segment lost 1 base and the J segment 8 bases; nucleotides outside the gene matches: 7. Germline CDR1 SGHRS, CDR2 YFSETQ. The CDR3 consists of 15 residues. The CDR3 spells CASSLSLAGNDEQFF. For the CDR3, the DNA is TGCGCCAGCAGCTTGAGCCTAGCGGGAAATGATGAGCAGTTCTTC.

The chain links TRBV19 to TRBJ1-5; D not certain. Deletions cut 4 bases from V and 0 bases from J, with 7 bases between. The germline CDR1 and CDR2 sequences are LNHDA and SQIVND (reference sequence). The CDR3 loop spans 14 amino acids. The CDR3 sequence is CASSNRISNQPQHF. The CDR3 DNA reads TGTGCCAGTAGTAATCGGATTAGCAATCAGCCCCAGCATTTT.

J is TRBJ2-7 and V is TRBV2; D might be TRBD1 or TRBD2, each matching 5 bases. From germline, CDR1 is SNHLY and CDR2 FYNNEI. Trimming took off 7 bases at V and 1 base at J, with 17 bases between the two ends. There are 15 residues in the CDR3. CDR3 DNA sequence: TGTGCCAGCACCGAAAGAGGGGCGAGATCCTACGAGCAGTACTTC. The encoded protein is CASTERGARSYEQYF.

The J gene is TRBJ2-1, the V gene TRBV6-5; possibly TRBD2 for D (6 bases). The CDR3 spans 14 residues. Trimming removed 2 bases from V and 6 bases from J, with 11 bases in between. CDR1 is MNHEY and CDR2 is SVGAGI in the germline V gene. DNA of the CDR3: TGTGCCAGCAGTTACGGGAGGATCGTCAATGAGCAGTTCTTC. This gives the protein CASSYGRIVNEQFF.

This clone was detected only once. V and J are TRBV2 and TRBJ2-3; 7 bases fit TRBD2. V lost 9 bases and J lost 0; bases outside the gene matches: 0. This CDR3 spans 12 amino acids. Germline assignment: CDR1 SNHLY and CDR2 FYNNEI. CDR3 bases: TGTGCCAGGGGGGGGAGCACAGATACGCAGTATTTT. Protein: CARGGSTDTQYF.

This chain connects TRBV13 to TRBJ2-2, with TRBD2 matching 14 bases. The V segment lost 7 bases and the J segment 6 bases; nucleotides outside the gene matches: 16. Germline V gives CDR1 PRHDT, CDR2 FYEKMQ (reference sequence). This CDR3 comprises 19 residues. CDR3 nucleotides: TGTGCCAGCAAAGGCTCCCGACTAGCGGGAGGGCCTAAGGCCGGGGAGCTGTTTTTT. Translation gives CASKGSRLAGGPKAGELFF.

The chain carries TRBV2 and TRBJ1-4, with D hard to call. The CDR3 contains 15 residues. The germline V and J ends were trimmed by 6 bases and 3 bases, with 14 bases remaining between them. Germline V lookup: CDR1 SNHLY, CDR2 FYNNEI. The CDR3 loop reads CASRSGRRPNEKLFF. DNA for the CDR3: TGTGCCAGCAGATCCGGACGGCGGCCTAATGAAAAACTGTTTTTT.

J is TRBJ1-5 and V is TRBV5-6; the match to TRBD1 covers 8 bases. The CDR3 totals 15 residues. CDR1 is SGHDT, CDR2 YYEEEE, per germline. V lost 2 bases, J lost 3 bases, and 4 bases stayed unmatched. CDR3 coding DNA: TGTGCCAGCAGCTTCGACAGGGGACCCAATCAGCCCCAGCATTTT. The encoded protein is CASSFDRGPNQPQHF.

This clone was observed a handful of times. This chain joins TRBV5-1 and TRBJ1-1; D possibly corresponds to TRBD1 (5 bases). The CDR3 extends over 15 amino acids. Trimming left V 4 bases short and J 4 bases short, with 17 bases between. CDR1 and CDR2 (germline): SGHRS, YFSETQ. The CDR3 spells CASSDYARGSTEAFF. CDR3 in DNA: TGCGCCAGCAGCGATTACGCCCGGGGGAGCACTGAAGCTTTCTTT.

The J gene is TRBJ1-5, the V gene TRBV6-5; no clear D. CDR3 length: 15 amino acids. Trimming cost V 2 bases and J 0 bases, with 8 bases left between them. Germline-derived CDR1 and CDR2 are MNHEY and SVGAGI. CDR3 coding DNA: TGTGCCAGCAGTTACGACGGGTATAGCAATCAGCCCCAGCATTTT. This sequence encodes CASSYDGYSNQPQHF.

V usage is TRBV15 and J usage is TRBJ1-1; D unclear. V lost 4 bases to trimming and J lost 1 base, with 10 bases between them. The CDR3 contains 14 residues. Germline CDR1 and CDR2: LNHNV and YYDKDF (reference sequence). CDR3 in DNA: TGTGCCACCAGCACTAGCGGCGGGAACACTGAAGCTTTCTTT. Encoded protein: CATSTSGGNTEAFF.

The rearrangement joins TRBV7-9 to TRBJ1-2, with 8 nucleotides matching TRBD1. After removal of 2 bases from V and 4 bases from J, the junction contained 12 bases not matched to a gene. CDR3 size: 17 residues. CDR1 is SEHNR, CDR2 FQNEAQ, per germline (reference sequence). The CDR3 nucleotides read TGTGCCAGCAGCTTAAGGTGGCGAACAGGGGGGTCCTATGGCTACACCTTC. Translated: CASSLRWRTGGSYGYTF.